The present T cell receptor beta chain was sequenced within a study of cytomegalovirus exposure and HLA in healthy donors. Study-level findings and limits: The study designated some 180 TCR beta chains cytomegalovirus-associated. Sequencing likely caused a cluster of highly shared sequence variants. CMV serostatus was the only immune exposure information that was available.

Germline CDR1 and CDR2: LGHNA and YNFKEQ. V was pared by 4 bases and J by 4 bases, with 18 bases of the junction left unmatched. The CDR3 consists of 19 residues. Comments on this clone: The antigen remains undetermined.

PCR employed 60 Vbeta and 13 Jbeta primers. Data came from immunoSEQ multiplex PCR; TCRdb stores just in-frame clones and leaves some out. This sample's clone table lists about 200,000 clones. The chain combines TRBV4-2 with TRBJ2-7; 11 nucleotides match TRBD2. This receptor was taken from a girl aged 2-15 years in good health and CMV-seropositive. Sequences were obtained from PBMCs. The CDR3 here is CASSPFYSLAGERPYEQYF. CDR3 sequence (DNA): TGTGCCAGCAGCCCTTTCTACTCACTAGCGGGAGAACGCCCTTACGAGCAGTACTTC.